This entry features one TCR beta chain sequence. As yet, its antigen is unknown. These data belong to a study of cytomegalovirus exposure and HLA in healthy donors. The study ran its PCR with 60 Vbeta and 13 Jbeta primers. Clones were sequenced by immunoSEQ multiplex PCR, and TCRdb holds only the in-frame ones, with some missing. This sample has 110,000 to 150,000 clones; less than 85% occur once, and the top ten carry about 2%. V gave up 0 bases and J gave up 4 bases; unmatched junction bases: 5. Germline V gene data show CDR1 as SGHRS and CDR2 as YFSETQ. The CDR3 spans 16 residues. General observations from the study: TCR beta sequences reportedly predicted most subjects' HLA-A and HLA-B alleles accurately. HLA alleles were associated with 15,000 to 20,000 TCR beta sequences in a later analysis at 0.05 false discovery rate. In a later analysis, HLA-associated TCR beta chains were more clonally expanded than equally common others.

Source material: PBMCs. This chain joins TRBV5-1 and TRBJ2-3; 10 nucleotides align to TRBD2. The receptor comes from a woman aged 60-75 years in good health and CMV-seropositive. CDR3: CASSLDPLAGADTQYF. The CDR3, as DNA: TGCGCCAGCAGCTTGGACCCTCTAGCGGGAGCAGATACGCAGTATTTT.